Included here is one T cell receptor (beta chain) sequence, with context. The antigen is undetermined. The CDR3 has 16 residues. V dropped 0 bases and J dropped 4 bases, with 15 bases sitting between them. Looked up from germline, CDR1 is KGHSH and CDR2 is LQKENI. Following RNA extraction, reverse transcription yielded cDNA that acted as the sequencing template. Sequencing used immunoSEQ multiplex PCR; TCRdb keeps in-frame clones, though not all of them. The sample has under 200,000 clones; 55% to 75% are singletons. This record belongs to a study of CD8+ T cells in alopecia areata. Notes on the study in general: On tofacitinib, scalp clonality and expanded CD8+ clones among top 100 fell significantly. With tofacitinib ongoing, many expanded lesional clones persisted in both scalp and blood.

Treatment in this sample: oral pan-JAK inhibitor, 5-10 mg twice daily. The source of this sequence is a human donor with alopecia areata. The rearrangement joins TRBV18 to TRBJ1-1, with D perhaps TRBD1 (5 bases). The sequencing used CD4+ T cells sorted from blood, collected at week 24, from a patient treated with tofacitinib. DNA for the CDR3: TGTGCCAGCTCACCACCGTCCGGGGCCGGGAGCACTGAAGCTTTCTTT. Translation gives CASSPPSGAGSTEAFF.